The rows below give T cell receptor beta chains drawn from one sample of a study of blood T cell repertoires in COVID-19. Profiling relied on immunoSEQ multiplex PCR, and the TCRdb table lists in-frame clones only, not all of them. The data hold under 450,000 clones, with about 89% observed a single time. The source material was PBMCs or T cells enriched from blood (not recorded which). Source of these receptors: a young man who had recovered from COVID-19. Both conserved end residues are part of each CDR3. Size is omitted from some rows. Given values are once, few, many or a class for expanded clones.

CDR3 protein: CASSLDYSGGSTDTQYF
clone size: -
J gene: TRBJ2-3
V gene: TRBV11-2

CDR3 protein: CASSRTEPRSGNTIYF
clone size: -
J gene: TRBJ1-3
V gene: TRBV10-2

CDR3 protein: CASSEVAYEQYF
clone size: once
J gene: TRBJ2-7
V gene: TRBV6-1

CDR3 protein: CASSPGQGPTDTQYF
clone size: -
J gene: TRBJ2-3
V gene: TRBV5-5

CDR3 protein: CASSEEITGSGEQYF
clone size: -
J gene: TRBJ2-7
V gene: TRBV6-1

CDR3 protein: CASSLRQLTYNEQFF
clone size: once
J gene: TRBJ2-1
V gene: TRBV27

CDR3 protein: CASRSGGLSYGYTF
clone size: -
J gene: TRBJ1-2
V gene: TRBV2

CDR3 protein: CASSREHGELFF
clone size: -
J gene: TRBJ2-2
V gene: TRBV19

CDR3 protein: CASSVSGEGSTEAFF
clone size: -
J gene: TRBJ1-1
V gene: TRBV9

CDR3 protein: CASSTGWQSNQPQHF
clone size: -
J gene: TRBJ1-5
V gene: TRBV19

CDR3 protein: CASSHSYEQYF
clone size: -
J gene: TRBJ2-7
V gene: TRBV6-5

CDR3 protein: CASSLGFGGRGRLEPQHF
clone size: -
J gene: TRBJ1-5
V gene: TRBV5-1

CDR3 protein: CASRLQGSYEQYF
clone size: once
J gene: TRBJ2-7
V gene: TRBV19